Listed below are T cell receptor beta chains from one sample, sequenced in a study of OX40 agonist ivuxolimab in advanced cancers. Assay: immunoSEQ multiplex PCR; the TCRdb copy retains only in-frame clones and omits some. The sample shows roughly 41,000 clones, 90% to 95% of them seen only once. Sequences were derived from CD4+ or CD8+ T cells sorted from blood, sampled in a trial of the OX40 agonist ivuxolimab. These receptors came from an adult with an advanced solid tumor such as melanoma, head and neck, liver or kidney cancer. Each CDR3 is given with its conserved first and last residue. The order of the fields is J gene, D gene, clone size, V gene, CDR3 DNA, CDR3 protein. D genes are given only for firm matches. Clone size is not always given. Where it is, it says once, few, many or a class for expanded clones.

TRBJ2-5	-	-	TRBV7-9	TGTGCCAGCAGCTTACTGAGACAGACCCTTTCTGGGGAGACCCAGTACTTC	CASSLLRQTLSGETQYF
TRBJ2-5	TRBD1	-	TRBV2	TGTGCCAGCAGTGAAGGGACAGGGGTATACGAGACCCAGTACTTC	CASSEGTGVYETQYF
TRBJ2-3	TRBD2	-	TRBV19	TGTGCCAGTAGCCTAGCGGAGAGCACAGATACGCAGTATTTT	CASSLAESTDTQYF
TRBJ2-2	TRBD1	-	TRBV4-3	TGCGCCAGCAGCACGGACAGGGAACTCGCGAACACCGGGGAGCTGTTTTTT	CASSTDRELANTGELFF
TRBJ2-7	-	-	TRBV13	TGTGCCAGCAGCCCGCCTAGGATCGGACCCCACTCCTACGAGCAGTACTTC	CASSPPRIGPHSYEQYF
TRBJ1-4	-	-	TRBV13	TGTGCCAGCAGCTTAAGCGAAAGGAGGCACCAAACTAATGAAAAACTGTTTTTT	CASSLSERRHQTNEKLFF
TRBJ2-1	TRBD2	-	TRBV5-8	TGTGCCAGCAGCCTTCTAGCGGGCGCCTACAATGAGCAGTTCTTC	CASSLLAGAYNEQFF
TRBJ2-3	TRBD1	-	TRBV28	TGTGCCAGCAGTTTGGAGCTTGGGAAGGGGGCGGCAGATACGCAGTATTTT	CASSLELGKGAADTQYF
TRBJ2-4	TRBD1	-	TRBV27	TGTGCCAGCAGTCCCCACGGCACAGGGGGCGCAACTATTCAGTACTTC	CASSPHGTGGATIQYF
TRBJ1-1	TRBD1	-	TRBV28	TGTGCCAGCAGTCACCGGGACAGGGGATACACTGAAGCTTTCTTT	CASSHRDRGYTEAFF
TRBJ1-1	TRBD1	-	TRBV9	TGTGCCAGCAGCGATACAGGGGACACTGAAGCTTTCTTT	CASSDTGDTEAFF
TRBJ2-4	-	-	TRBV7-8	TGTGCCAGCAGCTTAGCGCACGAAAACATTCAGTACTTC	CASSLAHENIQYF
TRBJ2-7	TRBD2	-	TRBV2	TGTGCCAGTAGGGGGGGTAGCGGGATTCCCTCCTACGAGCAGTACTTC	CASRGGSGIPSYEQYF
TRBJ2-3	-	-	TRBV7-6	TGTGCCAGCAGCTTAGGGGAAGGCCGACCTAGCACAGATACGCAGTATTTT	CASSLGEGRPSTDTQYF
TRBJ2-3	TRBD2	-	TRBV7-8	TGTGCCAGCAGTCTGGGACTAGCGGGGGTCTTTTCTAGCACAGATACGCAGTATTTT	CASSLGLAGVFSSTDTQYF
TRBJ2-7	-	-	TRBV6-6	TGTGCCAGCAGCGCCAATTACGAGCAGTACTTC	CASSANYEQYF
TRBJ2-5	-	-	TRBV6-5	TGTGCCAGCAGTGGCCCGGAGGGGACCCAGTACTTC	CASSGPEGTQYF
TRBJ2-7	TRBD1	once	TRBV19	TGTGCCAGTAGATGGGGACAGGGGTCCCACGAGCAGTACTTC	CASRWGQGSHEQYF
TRBJ2-7	-	-	TRBV21-1	TGTGCCAGCAGCAAATCGGGACAGCCCTCCTACGAGCAGTACTTC	CASSKSGQPSYEQYF
TRBJ2-1	TRBD2	-	TRBV28	TGTGCCAGCAGTTGGGGACTAGCGGGAGGGGATGATGAGCAGTTCTTC	CASSWGLAGGDDEQFF
TRBJ2-7	TRBD2	-	TRBV7-2	TGTGCCAGCAGCCCGGGACTAGCGGGAGGGATTTACGAGCAGTACTTC	CASSPGLAGGIYEQYF
TRBJ2-7	-	-	TRBV6-5	TGTGCCAGCAGTTACTCGACTGGGGGAGCCTACGAGCAGTACTTC	CASSYSTGGAYEQYF
TRBJ1-2	-	-	TRBV19	TGTGCCAGCTGGAACTATGGCTACACCTTC	CASWNYGYTF
TRBJ1-1	-	-	TRBV10-2	TGCGCCAGCAGTGAGGGAAAGAACACTGAAGCTTTCTTT	CASSEGKNTEAFF
TRBJ2-5	TRBD1	-	TRBV2	TGTGCCAGCAGCGGACAGGGGGCTGAGGAGACCCAGTACTTC	CASSGQGAEETQYF
TRBJ1-1	-	once	TRBV2	TGTGCCAGCAGTGGCCCCCCCAACACTGAAGCTTTCTTT	CASSGPPNTEAFF
TRBJ2-3	TRBD1	-	TRBV5-1	TGCGCCAGCAGCTTTCCATTGGCCACACAGGGGGCGGTAGATACGCAGTATTTT	CASSFPLATQGAVDTQYF
TRBJ2-6	-	-	TRBV9	TGTGCCAGCAGCGGACTAGTAGACGTCCTGACTTTC	CASSGLVDVLTF
TRBJ1-2	-	-	TRBV28	TGTGCCAGCAGTTTTAACGGGTGGGGCTACACCTTC	CASSFNGWGYTF
TRBJ2-3	TRBD2	few	TRBV30	TGTGCCTGGGGAAGTAAGGCGGGAGATCTGTGGAGCACAGATACGCAGTATTTT	CAWGSKAGDLWSTDTQYF
TRBJ2-2	TRBD1	-	TRBV4-1	TGCGCCAGCAGCCCTCGGGACAGGGACCGGGAGCTGTTTTTT	CASSPRDRDRELFF
TRBJ2-7	TRBD2	-	TRBV5-6	TGTGCCAGCAGCTTTAGGCTAGCGGGAGGCGTTCGCTCCTACGAGCAGTACTTC	CASSFRLAGGVRSYEQYF
TRBJ1-1	TRBD1	-	TRBV6-5	TGTGCCAGCAGTCCAGGGACAGGGGGTATAACTGAAGCTTTCTTT	CASSPGTGGITEAFF
TRBJ2-1	TRBD2	-	TRBV7-3	TGTGCCAGCAGCTTATGGACTAGCGGGCCCTACAATGAGCAGTTCTTC	CASSLWTSGPYNEQFF
TRBJ2-7	TRBD2	-	TRBV27	TGTGCCAGCAGTCCTGTTTCCGCGGGAGGGTCCTACGAGCAGTACTTC	CASSPVSAGGSYEQYF
TRBJ2-7	-	once	TRBV4-1	TGCGCCAGCAGCCAAGGTTTCGGGGAATACGAGCAGTACTTC	CASSQGFGEYEQYF
TRBJ1-4	TRBD1	-	TRBV28	TGTGCCAGCAGTTTACCTGTGACAGGGGTGGAAAAACTGTTTTTT	CASSLPVTGVEKLFF
TRBJ2-3	TRBD2	-	TRBV6-9	TGTGCCAGCAGTTATAGCGGGGGCGTTACAGATACGCAGTATTTT	CASSYSGGVTDTQYF
TRBJ1-5	-	-	TRBV28	TGTGCCAGCAGTTTAACGCAGGGCAATCAGCCCCAGCATTTT	CASSLTQGNQPQHF
TRBJ1-5	TRBD1	-	TRBV5-5	TGTGCCAGCAGCTTGAATTACGCGGGACAGATAAATCAGCCCCAGCATTTT	CASSLNYAGQINQPQHF
TRBJ2-3	-	-	TRBV19	TGTGCCAGTACCCCCAGACAGAGCGTTAGCACAGATACGCAGTATTTT	CASTPRQSVSTDTQYF
TRBJ2-3	-	-	TRBV9	TGTGCCAGCAGAGTCTCGGCAATCGGGACAGATACGCAGTATTTT	CASRVSAIGTDTQYF
TRBJ2-7	TRBD2	-	TRBV7-9	TGTGCCAGCGCCCGGACGGGAGGGGTGTTAAACGAGCAGTACTTC	CASARTGGVLNEQYF
TRBJ1-6	-	-	TRBV4-3	TGCGCCAGCAGCCAACAGGGACCGTCGATGGCCGATAATTCACCCCTCCACTTT	CASSQQGPSMADNSPLHF
TRBJ2-1	TRBD1	-	TRBV6-5	TGTGCCAGCAGTTATGCGGGACAGGGGTACAATGAGCAGTTCTTC	CASSYAGQGYNEQFF
TRBJ2-3	TRBD1	-	TRBV9	TGTGCCAGCAGGGGGGACAGCAACACAGATACGCAGTATTTT	CASRGDSNTDTQYF
TRBJ2-7	-	-	TRBV19	TGTGCCAGTAGCCGCGGGGAAAGGGGGCTAGCGGAGGAGCAGTACTTC	CASSRGERGLAEEQYF
TRBJ1-1	TRBD1	few	TRBV13	TGTGCCAGCAGCCACAGGGGGGCAGGACACACTGAAGCTTTCTTT	CASSHRGAGHTEAFF